Sequencing of this TCR beta chain was carried out in a study of blood T cell repertoires in COVID-19. Some clones are missing from TCRdb's copy, which holds only in-frame ones; the method was immunoSEQ multiplex PCR. The sample holds approximately 94,000 clones, approximately 90% seen once. This clone appeared a few times. Germline V gene sequence: CDR1 MNHEY, CDR2 SMNVEV (reference sequence). This CDR3 spans 12 amino acids. V was shortened by 5 bases and J by 9 bases, with 8 bases between the two germline ends. The chain recombines TRBV27 with TRBJ1-6, with D tentatively TRBD1 (5 bases). The specimen was peripheral blood. The sequence was collected from a man in his fifties with active COVID-19. The CDR3 here is CASSRGGSPLHF. The CDR3 bases are TGTGCCAGCAGTAGGGGCGGTTCACCCCTCCACTTT.